This T cell receptor (beta chain) derives from a study of cytomegalovirus exposure and HLA in healthy donors. Looking at the study overall: HLA-typed donors were the source of around 77 million unique TCRs held in an early data release. Study conclusions and caveats: It was reported in a later analysis that an Asian-associated ancestry cluster showed fewer N-insertions than the roughly 620-donor mean. CMV serostatus was the sole immune exposure data available.

The PCR employed 60 Vbeta primers together with 13 Jbeta primers. TCRdb's table, derived via immunoSEQ multiplex PCR, lists solely in-frame clones and lacks some. The table gives about 42,000 clones; the top ten clones make up 1% to 1.5% of it. Details on this clone: Antigen: not known.

In nominal health when sampled, donors likely had unrecorded immune exposures nonetheless. Germline CDR1 GTSNPN, CDR2 SVGIG (reference sequence). The CDR3 is 14 amino acids. The trim removed 2 bases at V and 8 bases at J, leaving 9 bases unmatched. This rearrangement joins TRBV30 to TRBJ2-3; 8 bases match TRBD2. The sequence was obtained from a man aged 30-40 years in good health and CMV-seronegative. The specimen was PBMCs. The CDR3 spells CAWSPLLGLGTQYF. CDR3 bases: TGTGCCTGGAGTCCCCTCCTGGGACTAGGTACGCAGTATTTT. The variable domain in full, with the rest retrieved from reference TRBV30 and TRBJ2-3, is SQTIHQWPATLVQPVGSPLSLECTVEGTSNPNLYWYRQAAGRGLQLLFYSVGIGQISSEVPQNLSASRPQDRQFILSSKKLLLSDSGFYLCAWSPLLGLGTQYFGPGTRLTVL.